The 4 T cell receptor beta chains below all came from one sample that was sequenced in a study of blood T cell repertoires in COVID-19. TCRdb's copy holds only in-frame clones and misses some; the assay was immunoSEQ multiplex PCR. In the table there are 270,000 or so clones, roughly nine tenths of which are singletons. The material sequenced was PBMCs or T cells enriched from blood (not recorded which). The source of these receptors is a young woman who had recovered from COVID-19.

The rearrangement joins TRBV5-4 to TRBJ2-7, with 9 bases matching TRBD1. Unmatched junction bases numbered 6, after V lost 3 bases and J lost 2 bases. The CDR3 contains 15 residues. Germline V gene lookup returns CDR1 SGHNT and CDR2 YYREEE (reference sequence). CDR3 region: CASSSEDRGPYEQYF. The CDR3 DNA sequence: TGTGCCAGCAGCTCAGAGGACAGGGGACCCTACGAGCAGTACTTC.

The J gene is TRBJ2-1, the V gene TRBV10-3, with a possible D match to TRBD2 (6 bases). Germline CDR1 is ENHRY and CDR2 is SYGVKD. The CDR3 is made up of 13 amino acids. V was pared by 10 bases and J by 3 bases, with 13 bases between. CDR3 in amino acids: CATTGLLYNEQFF. The CDR3 DNA reads as TGTGCCACAACGGGACTTCTCTACAATGAGCAGTTCTTC.

The chain is built from TRBV7-6 and TRBJ2-5; TRBD1 might be the D (7 bases). The germline V gene has CDR1 SGHVS and CDR2 FNYEAQ. Between the trimmed V and J ends, which lost 5 bases and 3 bases, there was a span of 22 bases. The CDR3 sequence is 17 residues long. CDR3: CASSPRGRRVEKETQYF. CDR3 bases: TGTGCCAGCAGCCCCAGGGGGAGGAGGGTTGAAAAAGAGACCCAGTACTTC.

The chain is built from TRBV28 and TRBJ1-1, with 7 bases that match TRBD1. The trim removed 3 bases at V and 11 bases at J, leaving 9 bases unmatched. The CDR3 loop spans 13 amino acids. The germline gives CDR1 MDHEN, CDR2 SYDVKM. The CDR3 DNA reads as TGTGCCAGCAGTTTCCCCGACAGGGCTATGGCTTTCTTT. This translates into CASSFPDRAMAFF. Supplemented by reference TRBV28 and TRBJ1-1, the full variable domain reads DVKVTQSSRYLVKRTGEKVFLECVQDMDHENMFWYRQDPGLGLRLIYFSYDVKMKEKGDIPEGYSVSREKKERFSLILESASTNQTSMYLCASSFPDRAMAFFGQGTRLTVV.